A single sample is the source of the 18 T cell receptor beta chains below, sequenced in a study of cytomegalovirus exposure and HLA in healthy donors. The PCR contained 60 Vbeta and 13 Jbeta primers. TCRdb keeps only in-frame clones here, not all; method: immunoSEQ multiplex PCR. This sample's table has under 40,000 clones. Material for sequencing was PBMCs. The receptors were sampled from a female donor in good health and CMV-seronegative.

The chain joins TRBV6-6 to TRBJ2-7; tentative D call: TRBD2 (6 bases). CDR1 is MNHNY, CDR2 SVGAGI, per germline (reference sequence). CDR3 size: 14 residues. Trimming took off 9 bases at V and 0 bases at J, with 15 bases between the two ends. For the CDR3, the DNA is TGTGCCAGTCGGGAGCAGGGCAGCTCCTACGAGCAGTACTTC. It is translated as CASREQGSSYEQYF.

The genes are TRBV27 and TRBJ2-1, with a tentative D call TRBD1 (5 bases). The V gene lost 6 bases and the J gene lost 0 bases, with 9 bases spanning the gap. CDR1 and CDR2 from the germline V gene are MNHEY and SMNVEV (reference sequence). The CDR3 runs 14 residues. The CDR3 reads CASRRQSSYNEQFF. In DNA form, the CDR3 reads TGTGCCAGCAGAAGACAGAGCTCCTACAATGAGCAGTTCTTC.

The chain recombines TRBV2 with TRBJ1-2; the match to TRBD1 covers 8 bases. Germline-derived CDR1 and CDR2 are SNHLY and FYNNEI. V gave up 5 bases and J gave up 4 bases; unmatched junction bases: 6. This CDR3 is 14 amino acids long. CDR3 nucleotides: TGTGCCAGCAGTCCAAGGCAGGGGGCCTATGGCTACACCTTC. Translation: CASSPRQGAYGYTF.

This chain uses TRBV15 with TRBJ1-5; a weak D match, TRBD1 (5 bases). The CDR3 totals 15 residues. Germline assignment: CDR1 LNHNV and CDR2 YYDKDF (reference sequence). The germline V and J ends were trimmed by 5 bases and 4 bases, with 15 bases remaining between them. The CDR3 region has the DNA TGTGCCACCAGCGCGGGGCCTGGCGGGAATCAGCCCCAGCATTTT. It codes for CATSAGPGGNQPQHF.

The gene calls are TRBV18 and TRBJ2-1; D perhaps matches TRBD1 (8 bases). With 6 bases removed from V and 2 bases from J, the gap between germline ends came to 17 bases. The germline CDR1 and CDR2 sequences are KGHSH and LQKENI. The CDR3 sequence is 16 residues long. The CDR3, as DNA: TGTGCCAGCTCGCTACAGGGGGGGGGTGCCTACAATGAGCAGTTCTTC. Translated, it gives CASSLQGGGAYNEQFF.

The CDR3 protein is CASGLVRGRGTQYF. CDR3 DNA sequence: TGTGCTAGTGGTTTGGTAAGGGGGAGGGGGACCCAGTACTTC. The chain has TRBV12-5 and TRBJ2-5; tentatively, D is TRBD2 (7 bases). Germline loops: CDR1 LGHNT, CDR2 FRNRAP. Trimming cost V 0 bases and J 7 bases, with 12 bases left between them. This CDR3 has 14 amino acids.

Remarks on this clone: A junction end diverges from the germline sequence, so it may reflect a read error. This chain uses TRBV18 with TRBJ1-5; 9 nucleotides match TRBD1. CDR3 length equals 15 residues. The V gene's germline CDR1 is KGHSH and CDR2 LQKENI. The CDR3 region has the DNA TGTGCCAGCTCGCCACAGGGGGCCAACGATCAGCCCCAGCATTTT. The encoded protein is CASSPQGANDQPQHF.

This chain uses TRBV7-9 with TRBJ2-5; D might be TRBD2 (6 bases). The length of the CDR3 is 15 residues. CDR1 is SEHNR, CDR2 FQNEAQ, per germline (reference sequence). V was cut by 3 bases and J by 3 bases, with 14 bases left in between. The CDR3 is CASSLMTSLKETQYF. The CDR3 nucleotides read TGTGCCAGCAGCTTGATGACTAGTCTAAAAGAGACCCAGTACTTC.

V and J are TRBV9 and TRBJ2-7; TRBD1 matches 10 bases. CDR1 is SGDLS and CDR2 is YYNGEE in the germline V gene. There are 15 residues in the CDR3. With V trimmed by 3 bases and J by 2 bases, 5 bases remained unmatched. The CDR3 DNA sequence: TGTGCCAGCAGCGGCCGGGACAGGGGCCCCTACGAGCAGTACTTC. Translated, it gives CASSGRDRGPYEQYF.

This rearrangement joins TRBV7-6 to TRBJ2-7; D is unresolved. V was trimmed by 1 base and J by 0 bases, leaving 10 bases between them. The CDR3 totals 15 residues. In germline, CDR1 is SGHVS, CDR2 FNYEAQ. The CDR3 nucleotides read TGTGCCAGCAGCTTAGAAGCTAGTCTCTCCTACGAGCAGTACTTC. As protein: CASSLEASLSYEQYF.

The CDR3 coding sequence is TGTGCCAGCAGCCCACAGACACGAGATACGCAGTATTTT. Its translation: CASSPQTRDTQYF. J is TRBJ2-3 and V is TRBV7-2, with D hard to call. Germline CDR1 reads SGHTA; CDR2 reads FQGNSA. CDR3 size: 13 residues. V lost 5 bases and J lost 5, with 11 bases in between. Full variable domain (missing parts from reference TRBV7-2 and TRBJ2-3): GAGVSQSPSNKVTEKGKDVELRCDPISGHTALYWYRQSLGQGLEFLIYFQGNSAPDKSGLPSDRFSAERTGGSVSTLTIQRTQQEDSAVYLCASSPQTRDTQYFGPGTRLTVL.

The V call is TRBV18, the J call TRBJ2-7, with a weak D call TRBD1 (5 bases). V shed 4 bases and J shed 0 bases, with 13 bases lying between them. The length of the CDR3 is 15 residues. Germline V gives CDR1 KGHSH, CDR2 LQKENI. The CDR3 loop is CASSRSPTDSYEQYF. In DNA form, the CDR3 reads TGTGCCAGCTCACGGTCGCCGACAGACTCCTACGAGCAGTACTTC. The variable domain in full, with the rest retrieved from reference TRBV18 and TRBJ2-7, is NAGVMQNPRHLVRRRGQEARLRCSPMKGHSHVYWYRQLPEEGLKFMVYLQKENIIDESGMPKERFSAEFPKEGPSILRIQQVVRGDSAAYFCASSRSPTDSYEQYFGPGTRLTVT.

The rearrangement uses TRBV11-2 and TRBJ2-5; 15 bases line up with TRBD2. J gave up 2 bases and V 3 bases, and 10 bases lay outside the gene matches. In germline, CDR1 is SGHAT, CDR2 FQNNGV. CDR3 length: 19 amino acids. DNA of the CDR3: TGTGCCAGCAGCTTTCTCGGACTAGCGGGGGGGCCTTCACAAGAGACCCAGTACTTC. This sequence encodes CASSFLGLAGGPSQETQYF.

The genes are TRBV11-3 and TRBJ2-2, with 7 bases identical to TRBD1. Losses at the gene ends were 5 bases for V and 4 bases for J; bases not matched to a gene: 7. The CDR3 spans 15 residues. Looked up from germline, CDR1 is SGHNT and CDR2 is YENEEA. The CDR3 DNA is TGTGCCAGCAGCCCCACGGGACAGATCACCGGGGAGCTGTTTTTT. Amino acids: CASSPTGQITGELFF.

The chain couples TRBV7-3 to TRBJ2-1; D unresolved. V lost 3 bases and J lost 9, with 6 bases in between. The CDR3 consists of 11 residues. Per the germline V gene, CDR1 is SGHTA and CDR2 is FQGTGA. CDR3 bases: TGTGCCAGCAGCTTTCGCGGTGAGCAGTTCTTC. Residues: CASSFRGEQFF.

The rearrangement uses TRBV4-1 and TRBJ2-7; TRBD1 matches at 11 bases. CDR1 MGHRA and CDR2 YSYEKL come from the germline V gene. This CDR3 has 16 amino acids. After removal of 2 bases from V and 0 bases from J, the junction contained 3 bases not matched to a gene. CDR3: CASSQLGQGASYEQYF. The CDR3 DNA reads as TGCGCCAGCAGCCAACTCGGACAGGGGGCCTCCTACGAGCAGTACTTC.

The chain links TRBV5-6 to TRBJ2-5; 9 bases match TRBD1. Germline trimming cut 3 bases from V and 2 bases from J; bases unmatched to any gene: 8. This CDR3 spans 16 amino acids. The germline gives CDR1 SGHDT, CDR2 YYEEEE. The CDR3 protein is CASSSYRTGDQETQYF. The CDR3 coding sequence is TGTGCCAGCAGCTCGTACAGGACAGGGGATCAAGAGACCCAGTACTTC.

The CDR3 DNA reads as TGTGCCAGCAGCCCCAACAGCCAGGGGGTTGGTGAGACCCAGTACTTC. Its protein product is CASSPNSQGVGETQYF. This rearrangement joins TRBV7-9 to TRBJ2-5, with 7 bases aligning to TRBD1. The germline V gene has CDR1 SEHNR and CDR2 FQNEAQ (reference sequence). V gave up 5 bases and J gave up 5 bases; unmatched junction bases: 14. This CDR3 is built from 16 residues.